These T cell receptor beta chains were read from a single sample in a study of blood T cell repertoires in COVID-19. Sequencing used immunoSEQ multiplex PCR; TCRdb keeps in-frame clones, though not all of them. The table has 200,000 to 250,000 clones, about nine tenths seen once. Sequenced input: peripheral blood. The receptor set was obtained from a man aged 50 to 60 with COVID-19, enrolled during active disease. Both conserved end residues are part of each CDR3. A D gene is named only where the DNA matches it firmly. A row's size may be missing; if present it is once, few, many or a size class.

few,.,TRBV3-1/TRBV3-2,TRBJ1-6,CASSQDGGVNSPLHF,TGTGCCAGCAGCCAAGATGGGGGGGTAAATTCACCCCTCCACTTT
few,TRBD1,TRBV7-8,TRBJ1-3,CASSLAGQWRGNTIYF,TGTGCCAGCAGCTTAGCGGGACAGTGGAGAGGAAACACCATATATTTT
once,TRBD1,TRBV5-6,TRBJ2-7,CASSGQGVGYEQYF,TGTGCCAGCAGCGGACAGGGTGTTGGCTACGAGCAGTACTTC
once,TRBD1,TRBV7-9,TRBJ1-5,CASSLGQGLQHF,TGTGCCAGCAGCTTAGGACAGGGACTCCAGCATTTT
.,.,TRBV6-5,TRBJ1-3,CASRPGHSSGNTIYF,TGTGCCAGCAGGCCCGGACATAGCTCTGGAAACACCATATATTTT
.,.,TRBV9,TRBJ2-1,CASSVGFSSSYNEQFF,TGTGCCAGCAGCGTAGGATTCTCGAGCTCCTACAATGAGCAGTTCTTC
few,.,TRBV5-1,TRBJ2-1,CASSRGLTYNEQFF,TGCGCCAGCAGCCGCGGACTTACCTACAATGAGCAGTTCTTC
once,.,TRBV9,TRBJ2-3,CASSVVAASTDTQYF,TGTGCCAGCAGCGTAGTTGCGGCTAGCACAGATACGCAGTATTTT
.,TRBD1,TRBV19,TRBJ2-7,CASSARQGASREQYF,TGTGCCAGTAGTGCAAGACAGGGGGCGTCTCGGGAGCAGTACTTC
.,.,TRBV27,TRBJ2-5,CASSFGVLETQYF,TGTGCCAGCAGTTTTGGAGTATTGGAGACCCAGTACTTC
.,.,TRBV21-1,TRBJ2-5,CASSKGPGQGNGEETQYF,TGTGCCAGCAGCAAAGGCCCGGGGCAGGGGAATGGAGAAGAGACCCAGTACTTC
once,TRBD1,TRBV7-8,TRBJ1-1,CASSLIGGTGKGTEAFF,TGTGCCAGCAGCTTAATCGGGGGGACAGGGAAGGGCACTGAAGCTTTCTTT
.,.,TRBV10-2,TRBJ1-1,CASQGWGLRTEAFF,TGCGCCTCCCAGGGGTGGGGGCTTCGGACTGAAGCTTTCTTT
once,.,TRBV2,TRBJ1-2,CASSVSGGPVSGYTF,TGTGCCAGCAGCGTCAGTGGGGGCCCGGTGTCGGGCTACACCTTC
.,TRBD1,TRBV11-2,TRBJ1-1,CASSTGGGTEAFF,TGTGCCAGCAGTACAGGGGGGGGGACTGAAGCTTTCTTT
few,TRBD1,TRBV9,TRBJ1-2,CASSVGQGDGYTF,TGTGCCAGCAGCGTCGGACAGGGGGATGGCTACACCTTC
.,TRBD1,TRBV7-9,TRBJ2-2,CASSFSGTGATGELFF,TGTGCCAGCAGCTTTTCCGGGACAGGGGCCACCGGGGAGCTGTTTTTT
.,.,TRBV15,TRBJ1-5,CATSRDQISNQPQHF,TGTGCCACCAGCAGAGATCAGATTAGCAATCAGCCCCAGCATTTT
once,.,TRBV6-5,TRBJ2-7,CASSYDSRSSYEQYF,TGTGCCAGCAGTTACGACAGCCGGAGCTCCTACGAGCAGTACTTC
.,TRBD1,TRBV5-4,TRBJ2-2,CASSRNRGRDTGELFF,TGTGCCAGCAGCAGGAACAGGGGGCGCGACACCGGGGAGCTGTTTTTT
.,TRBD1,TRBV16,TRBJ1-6,CASSLPPGTVTPLHF,TGTGCCAGCAGCCTACCGCCCGGGACAGTTACACCCCTCCACTTT
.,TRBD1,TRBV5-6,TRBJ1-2,CASSRLTLTGDGYTF,TGTGCCAGCAGCCGCTTAACTCTTACAGGGGATGGCTACACCTTC
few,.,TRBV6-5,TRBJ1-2,CATLPATDSPYGYTF,TGTGCCACCCTGCCCGCCACCGACAGTCCCTATGGCTACACCTTC
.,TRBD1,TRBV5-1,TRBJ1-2,CASSLVGQGNGYTF,TGCGCCAGCAGCTTGGTGGGACAGGGAAATGGCTACACCTTC
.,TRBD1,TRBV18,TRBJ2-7,CASSPVGPGGPGVYEQYF,TGTGCCAGCTCACCTGTGGGCCCAGGGGGACCTGGGGTTTACGAGCAGTACTTC
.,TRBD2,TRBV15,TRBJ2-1,CATSPHRGGAYNEQFF,TGTGCCACCAGCCCCCATCGGGGGGGGGCCTACAATGAGCAGTTCTTC
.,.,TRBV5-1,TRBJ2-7,CASSLEQGRYEQYF,TGCGCCAGCAGCTTGGAGCAGGGAAGGTACGAGCAGTACTTC
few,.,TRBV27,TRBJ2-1,CASSPTGNEQFF,TGTGCCAGCAGCCCAACGGGGAATGAGCAGTTCTTC
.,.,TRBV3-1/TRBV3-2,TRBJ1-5,CASSQAGNRPQHF,TGTGCCAGCAGCCAAGCGGGGAATCGGCCCCAGCATTTT
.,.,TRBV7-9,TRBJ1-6,CASSRGQPLHF,TGTGCCAGCAGCCGTGGCCAGCCCCTCCACTTT
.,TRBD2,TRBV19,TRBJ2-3,CASRGSGVPDTQYF,TGTGCCAGTAGGGGGAGCGGGGTTCCAGATACGCAGTATTTT
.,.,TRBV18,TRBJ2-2,CASSLQGPGNTGELFF,TGTGCCAGCTCACTACAGGGCCCCGGGAACACCGGGGAGCTGTTTTTT
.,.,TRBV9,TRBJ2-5,CASSVSSELQETQYF,TGTGCCAGCAGCGTATCCAGCGAACTGCAAGAGACCCAGTACTTC
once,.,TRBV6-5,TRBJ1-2,CASSWDSSSYGYTF,TGTGCCAGCAGTTGGGACTCTTCAAGCTATGGCTACACCTTC
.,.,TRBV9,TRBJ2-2,CASSPSALPGNTGELFF,TGTGCCAGCAGCCCATCCGCCTTGCCGGGAAACACCGGGGAGCTGTTTTTT